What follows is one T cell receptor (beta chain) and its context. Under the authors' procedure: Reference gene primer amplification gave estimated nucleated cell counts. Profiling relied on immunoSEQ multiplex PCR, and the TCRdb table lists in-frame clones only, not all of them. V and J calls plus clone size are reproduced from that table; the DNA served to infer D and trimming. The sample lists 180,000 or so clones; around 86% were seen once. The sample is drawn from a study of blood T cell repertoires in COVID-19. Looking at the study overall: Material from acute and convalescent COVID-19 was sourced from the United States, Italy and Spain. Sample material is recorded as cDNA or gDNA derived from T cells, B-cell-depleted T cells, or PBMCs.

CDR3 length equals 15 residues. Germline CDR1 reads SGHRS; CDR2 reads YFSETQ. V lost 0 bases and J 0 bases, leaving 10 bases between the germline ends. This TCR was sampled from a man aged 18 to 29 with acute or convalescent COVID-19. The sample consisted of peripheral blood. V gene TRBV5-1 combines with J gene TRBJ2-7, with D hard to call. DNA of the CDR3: TGCGCCAGCAGCTTGGCCGGAGCGAGCTCCTACGAGCAGTACTTC. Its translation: CASSLAGASSYEQYF. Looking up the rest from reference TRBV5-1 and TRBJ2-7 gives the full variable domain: KAGVTQTPRYLIKTRGQQVTLSCSPISGHRSVSWYQQTPGQGLQFLFEYFSETQRNKGNFPGRFSGRQFSNSRSEMNVSTLELGDSALYLCASSLAGASSYEQYFGPGTRLTVT.